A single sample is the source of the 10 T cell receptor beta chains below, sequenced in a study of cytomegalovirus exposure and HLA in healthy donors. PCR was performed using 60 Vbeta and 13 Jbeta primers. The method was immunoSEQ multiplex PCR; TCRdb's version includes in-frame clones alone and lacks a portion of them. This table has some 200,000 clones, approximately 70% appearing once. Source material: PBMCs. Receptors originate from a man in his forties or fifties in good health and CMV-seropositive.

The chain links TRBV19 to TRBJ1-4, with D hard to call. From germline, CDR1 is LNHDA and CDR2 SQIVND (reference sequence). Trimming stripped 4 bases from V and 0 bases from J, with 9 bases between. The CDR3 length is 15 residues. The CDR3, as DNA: TGTGCCAGTAGTACTGAGCAAGCAACTAATGAAAAACTGTTTTTT. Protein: CASSTEQATNEKLFF.

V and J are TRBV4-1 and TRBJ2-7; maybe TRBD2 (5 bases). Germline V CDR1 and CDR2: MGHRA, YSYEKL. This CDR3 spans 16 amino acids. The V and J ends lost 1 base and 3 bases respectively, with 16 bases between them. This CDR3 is CASSQGRGNTLYEQYF. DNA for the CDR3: TGCGCCAGCAGCCAAGGTCGAGGGAACACCCTCTACGAGCAGTACTTC.

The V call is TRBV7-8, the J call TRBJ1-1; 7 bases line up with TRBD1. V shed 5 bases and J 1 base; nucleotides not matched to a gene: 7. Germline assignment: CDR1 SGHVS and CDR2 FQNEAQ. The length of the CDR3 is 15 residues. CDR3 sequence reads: CASSPWTGENTEAFF. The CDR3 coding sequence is TGTGCCAGCAGCCCGTGGACAGGCGAGAACACTGAAGCTTTCTTT.

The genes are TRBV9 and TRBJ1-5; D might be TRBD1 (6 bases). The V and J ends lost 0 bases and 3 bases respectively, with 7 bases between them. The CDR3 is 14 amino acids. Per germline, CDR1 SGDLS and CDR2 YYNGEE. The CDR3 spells CASSVGQANQPQHF. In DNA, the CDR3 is TGTGCCAGCAGCGTAGGACAGGCCAATCAGCCCCAGCATTTT.

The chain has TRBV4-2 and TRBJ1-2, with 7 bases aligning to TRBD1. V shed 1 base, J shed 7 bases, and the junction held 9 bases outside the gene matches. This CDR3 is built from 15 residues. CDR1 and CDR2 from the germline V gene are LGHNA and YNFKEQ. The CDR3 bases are TGTGCCAGCAGCCAAGTTAAGGGGGCTCTTTCTGGCTACACCTTC. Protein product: CASSQVKGALSGYTF.

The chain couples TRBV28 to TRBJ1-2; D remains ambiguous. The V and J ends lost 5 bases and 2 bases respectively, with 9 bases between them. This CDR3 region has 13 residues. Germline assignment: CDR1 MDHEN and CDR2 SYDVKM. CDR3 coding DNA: TGTGCCAGCAGTCCCCTTCCCAACTATGGCTACACCTTC. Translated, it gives CASSPLPNYGYTF.

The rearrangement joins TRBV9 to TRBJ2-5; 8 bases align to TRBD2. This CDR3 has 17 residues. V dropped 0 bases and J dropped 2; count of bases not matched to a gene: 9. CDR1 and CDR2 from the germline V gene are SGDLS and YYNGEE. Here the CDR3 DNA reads TGTGCCAGCAGCGTAGGAGAGGGCGGGGGGATTCAAGAGACCCAGTACTTC. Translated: CASSVGEGGGIQETQYF.

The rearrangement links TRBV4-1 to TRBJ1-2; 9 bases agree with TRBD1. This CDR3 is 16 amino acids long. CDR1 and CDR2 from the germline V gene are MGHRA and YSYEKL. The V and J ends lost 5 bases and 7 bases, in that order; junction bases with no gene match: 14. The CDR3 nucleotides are TGCGCCAGCAGCATACATCAGGACAGGGGACCGGGTGGCTACACCTTC. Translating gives CASSIHQDRGPGGYTF.

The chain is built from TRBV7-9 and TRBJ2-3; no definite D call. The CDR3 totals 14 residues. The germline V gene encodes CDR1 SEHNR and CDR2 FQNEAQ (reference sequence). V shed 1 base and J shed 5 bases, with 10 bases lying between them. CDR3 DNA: TGTGCCAGCAGCTTAGGACTGGCTGGAGATACGCAGTATTTT. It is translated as CASSLGLAGDTQYF.

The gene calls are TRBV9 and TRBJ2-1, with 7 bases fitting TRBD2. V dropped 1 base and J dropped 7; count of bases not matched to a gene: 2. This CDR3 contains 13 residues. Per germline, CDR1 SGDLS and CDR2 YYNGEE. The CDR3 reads CASSVWGGNEQFF. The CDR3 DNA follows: TGTGCCAGCAGCGTATGGGGAGGGAATGAGCAGTTCTTC.